This T cell receptor (beta chain) was obtained from a study of regulatory dendritic cells for organ transplantation. Notes on the study in general: Memory CD8+ T cells were the most oligoclonal; naive cells were highly diverse. Of resting T cell subsets, memory CD8+ had the most alloreactive clonotypes. Memory CD8+ clonal expansion seemed more limited with regulatory than mature dendritic cells.

This CDR3 comprises 17 residues. V lost 4 bases and J 5 bases, leaving 20 bases between the germline ends. Germline V gives CDR1 LGHNA, CDR2 YSLEER. Profiled with immunoSEQ multiplex PCR; TCRdb holds only in-frame clones, not every one. Among under 40,000 clones, 90% to 95% were seen once, and the ten largest hold over 0.1%. Of note for this clone: Its specificity is not known.

Memory T cells were CD45RO+, naive were CD45RA+, sorted by FACS. The chain carries TRBV4-3 and TRBJ2-2; a weak D match, TRBD1 (6 bases). Material for sequencing was naive CD8+ T cells from blood. Subset: CD45RA+ naive T cells. This receptor was identified in a human donor in good health. This CDR3 is CASSPRLSGQGTGELFF. CDR3 in DNA: TGCGCCAGCAGCCCGAGGTTGTCGGGACAAGGGACCGGGGAGCTGTTTTTT.